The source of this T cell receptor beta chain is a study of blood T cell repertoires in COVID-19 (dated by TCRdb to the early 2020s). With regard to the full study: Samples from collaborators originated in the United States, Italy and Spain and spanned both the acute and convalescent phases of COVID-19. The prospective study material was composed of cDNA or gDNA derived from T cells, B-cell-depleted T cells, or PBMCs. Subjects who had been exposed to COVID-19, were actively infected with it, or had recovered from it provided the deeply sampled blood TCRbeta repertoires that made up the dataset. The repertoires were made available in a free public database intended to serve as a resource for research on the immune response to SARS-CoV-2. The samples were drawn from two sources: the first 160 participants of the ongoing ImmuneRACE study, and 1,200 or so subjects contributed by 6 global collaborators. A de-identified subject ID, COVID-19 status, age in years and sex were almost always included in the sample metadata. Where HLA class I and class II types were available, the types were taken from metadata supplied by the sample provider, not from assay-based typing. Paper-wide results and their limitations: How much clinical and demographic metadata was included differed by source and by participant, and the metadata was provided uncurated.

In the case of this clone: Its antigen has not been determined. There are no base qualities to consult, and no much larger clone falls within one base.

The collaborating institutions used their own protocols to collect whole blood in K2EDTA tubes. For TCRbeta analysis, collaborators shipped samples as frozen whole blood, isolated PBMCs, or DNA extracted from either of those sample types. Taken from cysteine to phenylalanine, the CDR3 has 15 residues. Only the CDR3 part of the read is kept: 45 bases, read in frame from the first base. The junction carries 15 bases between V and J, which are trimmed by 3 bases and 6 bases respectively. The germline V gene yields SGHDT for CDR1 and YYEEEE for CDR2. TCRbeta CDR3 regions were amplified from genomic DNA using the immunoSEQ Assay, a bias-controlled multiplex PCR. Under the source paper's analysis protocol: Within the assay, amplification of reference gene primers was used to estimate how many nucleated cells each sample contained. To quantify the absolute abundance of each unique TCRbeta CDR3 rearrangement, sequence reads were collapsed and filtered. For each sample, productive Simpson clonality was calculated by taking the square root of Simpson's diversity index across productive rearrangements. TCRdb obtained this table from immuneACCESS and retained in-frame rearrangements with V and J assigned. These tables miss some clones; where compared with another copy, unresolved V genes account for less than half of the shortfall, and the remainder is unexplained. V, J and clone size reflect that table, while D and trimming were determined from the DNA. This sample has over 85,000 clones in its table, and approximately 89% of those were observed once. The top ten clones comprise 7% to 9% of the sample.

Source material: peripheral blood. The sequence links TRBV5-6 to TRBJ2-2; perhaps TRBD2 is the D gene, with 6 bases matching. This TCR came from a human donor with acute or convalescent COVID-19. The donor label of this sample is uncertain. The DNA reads TGTGCCAGCAGCTGGAGGGTATCCCTCGCCGGGGAGCTGTTTTTT. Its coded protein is CASSWRVSLAGELFF.